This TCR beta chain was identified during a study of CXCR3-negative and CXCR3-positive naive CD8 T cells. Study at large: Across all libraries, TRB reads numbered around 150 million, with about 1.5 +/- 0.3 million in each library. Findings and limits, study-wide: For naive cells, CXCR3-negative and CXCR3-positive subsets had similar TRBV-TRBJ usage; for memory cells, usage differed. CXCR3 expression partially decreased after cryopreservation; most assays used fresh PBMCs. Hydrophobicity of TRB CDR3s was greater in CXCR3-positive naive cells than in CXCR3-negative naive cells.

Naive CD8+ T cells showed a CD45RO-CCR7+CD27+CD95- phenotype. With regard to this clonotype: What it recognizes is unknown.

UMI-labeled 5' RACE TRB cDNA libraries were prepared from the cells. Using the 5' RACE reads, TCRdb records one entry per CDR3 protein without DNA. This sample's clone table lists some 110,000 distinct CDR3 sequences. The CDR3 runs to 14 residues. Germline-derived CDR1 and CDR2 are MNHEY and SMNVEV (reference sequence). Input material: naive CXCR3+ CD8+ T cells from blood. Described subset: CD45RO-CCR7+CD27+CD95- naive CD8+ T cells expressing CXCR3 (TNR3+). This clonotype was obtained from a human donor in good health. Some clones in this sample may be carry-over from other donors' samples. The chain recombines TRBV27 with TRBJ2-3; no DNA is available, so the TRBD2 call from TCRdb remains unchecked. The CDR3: CASSPGLITDTQYF.